This T cell receptor (beta chain) was profiled in a study of metastatic and nonmetastatic thyroid tumors. Study context: Where malignant and benign thyroid patients were concerned, repertoires were compared across blood and tumor or nodule tissue.

Germline assignment: CDR1 ENHRY and CDR2 SYGVKD. CDR3 length equals 13 residues. V lost 7 bases and J lost 5, with 14 bases in between. A few counts support this clone. TCRdb re-called the PCR reads with MiXCR. The repertoire holds 25,000 to 35,000 clones, with roughly 30% as singletons. All patients reached thyroid surgery having received no treatment beforehand. Input material: blood. The source of this sequence is a female donor with papillary thyroid cancer or a benign thyroid nodule (not recorded which). Some clones in this sample may be carry-over from other donors' samples. The rearrangement joins TRBV10-3 to TRBJ1-1; tentative D call: TRBD1 (5 bases). The CDR3 bases are TGTGCCATCACCTTGGGGGAGAAAACTGAAGCTTTCTTT. Translating it yields CAITLGEKTEAFF.